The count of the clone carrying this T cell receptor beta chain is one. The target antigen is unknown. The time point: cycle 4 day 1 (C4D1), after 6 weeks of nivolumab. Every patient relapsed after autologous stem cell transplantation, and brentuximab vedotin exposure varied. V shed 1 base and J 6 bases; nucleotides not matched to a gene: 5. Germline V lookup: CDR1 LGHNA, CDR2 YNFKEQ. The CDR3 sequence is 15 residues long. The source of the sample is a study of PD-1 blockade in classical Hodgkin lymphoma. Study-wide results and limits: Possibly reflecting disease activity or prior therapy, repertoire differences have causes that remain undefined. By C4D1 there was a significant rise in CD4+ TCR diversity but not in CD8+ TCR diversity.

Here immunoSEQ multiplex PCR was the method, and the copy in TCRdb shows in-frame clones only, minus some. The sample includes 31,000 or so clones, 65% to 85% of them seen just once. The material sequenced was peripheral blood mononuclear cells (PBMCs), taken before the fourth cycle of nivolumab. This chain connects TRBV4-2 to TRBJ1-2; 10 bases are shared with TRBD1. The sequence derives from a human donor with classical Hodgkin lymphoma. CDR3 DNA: TGTGCCAGCAGCCAAGCGGGACAGGGGATCGATGGCTACACCTTC. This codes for CASSQAGQGIDGYTF.